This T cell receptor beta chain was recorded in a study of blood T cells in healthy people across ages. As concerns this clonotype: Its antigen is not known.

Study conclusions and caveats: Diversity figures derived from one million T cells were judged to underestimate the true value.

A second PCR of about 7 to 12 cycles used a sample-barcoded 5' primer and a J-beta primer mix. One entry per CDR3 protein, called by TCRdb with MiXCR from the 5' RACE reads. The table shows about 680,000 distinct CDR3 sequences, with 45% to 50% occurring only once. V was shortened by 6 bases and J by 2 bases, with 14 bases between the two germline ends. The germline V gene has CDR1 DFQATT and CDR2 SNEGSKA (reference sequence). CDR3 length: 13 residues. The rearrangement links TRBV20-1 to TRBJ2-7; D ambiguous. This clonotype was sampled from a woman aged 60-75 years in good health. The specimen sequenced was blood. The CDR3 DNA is TGCAGTGCCTGGAAGCTCGAAGCCTACGAGCAGTACTTC. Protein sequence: CSAWKLEAYEQYF.